This T cell receptor (beta chain) was obtained from a study of cytomegalovirus exposure and HLA in healthy donors. Study outcomes and limitations: Researchers catalogued about 150 TCR beta chains as cytomegalovirus-associated. In vitro checks showed that three CMV-associated chains really do target CMV antigens. As was reported, the classifier diagnosed cytomegalovirus status with high specificity and sensitivity.

Some clones are missing from TCRdb's copy, which holds only in-frame ones; the method was immunoSEQ multiplex PCR. Here the sample spans some 180,000 clones, roughly 86% being singletons. Remarks on this clone: Its matching antigen is unknown.

These donors were members of the approximately 120-subject validation cohort, a group separate from the roughly 670-subject first cohort. Per germline, CDR1 MGHRA and CDR2 YSYEKL. The CDR3 contains 13 residues. V lost 0 bases, J lost 12 bases, and 11 bases lay in between. Sequenced sample: PBMCs. The TCR comes from a man aged 25 to 45 in good health and CMV-seropositive. This chain links TRBV4-1 with TRBJ2-2; D ambiguous. CDR3 DNA: TGCGCCAGCAGCCAAGATTCCCGTTTAAAGCTGTTTTTT. Encoded protein: CASSQDSRLKLFF.